Given below is one TCR beta chain in context. Version v3.0 of the immunoSEQ assay was performed at survey level. Produced via immunoSEQ multiplex PCR; TCRdb's table is partial and in-frame only. The profile shows around 27,000 clones, around 85% of them singletons. The data originate from a study of long-term antiretroviral therapy in people with HIV. Trimming left V 4 bases short and J 5 bases short, with 12 bases between. The CDR3 length is 13 residues. CDR1 is SGDLS, CDR2 YYNGEE, per germline. Every sample had 1-10 million cryopreserved PBMC in it before DNA extraction. The clonotype comes from a man in his forties with HIV. The source was unsorted PBMCs, collected 3 years after starting antiretroviral therapy. This chain uses TRBV9 with TRBJ2-5; D may match TRBD1 or TRBD2 (6 bases each). Here the CDR3 DNA reads TGTGCCAGCAGCACCACAGGGAGGGAGACCCAGTACTTC. It translates to CASSTTGRETQYF.